This T cell receptor (beta chain) originates from a study of long-term antiretroviral therapy in people with HIV. Study-wide results and caveats: In samples taken after ART, diversity increased but remained below transplant donor control levels.

Cryopreserved PBMC, at about 0.95-10 million per sample, were present before DNA extraction. Sequencing relied on immunoSEQ assay v3.0, run at survey level. A per-sample goal of roughly 40,000-50,000 T-cell genomes was targeted by sequencing. Sequencing was performed with immunoSEQ multiplex PCR; in TCRdb, only in-frame clones are kept and a portion is missing. Here the sample spans fewer than 35,000 clones, about 85% being singletons. This clone came up once. Its antigen is unidentified. The germline CDR1 and CDR2 sequences are SGHRS and YFSETQ. This CDR3 has 15 amino acids. V trimming: 4 bases; J trimming: 7 bases; junction bases outside the gene matches: 10.

Sequences were derived from unsorted PBMCs, sampled 3 years after starting antiretroviral therapy. The V gene is TRBV5-1, the J gene TRBJ1-4; 7 bases are a match to TRBD1. This clonotype was obtained from a man aged 40-50 years with HIV. The CDR3 nucleotides read TGCGCCAGCAGCACCCAGGGGGTAGAGGGTGAAAAACTGTTTTTT. Protein: CASSTQGVEGEKLFF.